The clone carrying this TCR beta chain turned up a few times. What it binds is unknown. Each CDR3 protein gets one entry after TCRdb re-called the RT-PCR reads with MiXCR. The sample lists about 240,000 distinct CDR3 sequences, over 9% occurring once. The data stem from a study of response to subunit inactivated influenza vaccine. Germline CDR1 SEHNR, CDR2 FQNEAQ (reference sequence). V was pared by 4 bases and J by 7 bases, with 3 bases of the junction left unmatched. There are 14 residues in the CDR3. General observations from the study: Each seasonal flu vaccination may recruit only limited new T cells, authors suggested.

The sequencing here drew on non-naive T cells sorted from PBMCs, taken approximately 15 days before vaccination. The sequence was collected from a man aged 50 to 60 who received an inactivated influenza vaccine. The genes are TRBV7-9 and TRBJ1-6; 8 bases align to TRBD1. The DNA of the CDR3 is TGTGCCAGCAGCTCGGGACAGGAAAATTCACCCCTCCACTTT. Encoded protein: CASSSGQENSPLHF.